The TCR beta chain described here comes from a study of control samples from healthy donors and cancer patients. Profiling relied on immunoSEQ multiplex PCR, and the TCRdb table lists in-frame clones only, not all of them. The table shows 150,000 to 160,000 clones, with roughly 93% occurring only once. The clonotype comes from a man in his forties or fifties in good health. What was sequenced was blood.

CDR3 loop: CASSTGLARTDTQYF. DNA for the CDR3: TGTGCCAGTAGTACGGGACTAGCCCGCACAGATACGCAGTATTTT. The chain couples TRBV19 to TRBJ2-3; the match to TRBD2 covers 9 bases. Per the germline V gene, CDR1 is LNHDA and CDR2 is SQIVND (reference sequence). CDR3 length equals 15 residues. V dropped 4 bases and J dropped 1; count of bases not matched to a gene: 3.